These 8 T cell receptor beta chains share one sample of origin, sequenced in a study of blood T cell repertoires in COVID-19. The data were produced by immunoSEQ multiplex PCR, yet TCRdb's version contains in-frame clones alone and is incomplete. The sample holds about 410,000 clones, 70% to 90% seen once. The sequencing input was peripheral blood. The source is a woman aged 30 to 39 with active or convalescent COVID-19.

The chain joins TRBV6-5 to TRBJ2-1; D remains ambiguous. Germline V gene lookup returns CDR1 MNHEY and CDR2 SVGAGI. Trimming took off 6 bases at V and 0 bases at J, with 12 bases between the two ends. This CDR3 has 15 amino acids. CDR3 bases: TGTGCCAGCAGCGTAACAGAGTACTCCTACAATGAGCAGTTCTTC. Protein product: CASSVTEYSYNEQFF.

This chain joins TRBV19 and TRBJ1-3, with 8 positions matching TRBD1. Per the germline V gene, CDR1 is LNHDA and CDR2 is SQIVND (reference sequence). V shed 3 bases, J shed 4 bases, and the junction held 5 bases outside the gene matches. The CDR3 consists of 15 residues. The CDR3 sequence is CASSITGQGGNTIYF. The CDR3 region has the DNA TGTGCCAGTAGTATCACCGGACAGGGAGGAAACACCATATATTTT.

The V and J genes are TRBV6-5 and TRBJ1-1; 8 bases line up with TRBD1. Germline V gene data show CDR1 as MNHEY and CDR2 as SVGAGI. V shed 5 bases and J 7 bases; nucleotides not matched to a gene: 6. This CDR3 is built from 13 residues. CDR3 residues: CASSQTGTGEAFF. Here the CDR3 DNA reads TGTGCCAGCAGTCAAACAGGGACAGGTGAAGCTTTCTTT.

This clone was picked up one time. The CDR3 region is CASSLMGQNTEAFF. As DNA, the CDR3 is TGTGCCAGCAGCTTAATGGGACAGAACACTGAAGCTTTCTTT. The rearrangement uses TRBV7-9 and TRBJ1-1; D is perhaps TRBD1 (6 bases). This CDR3 region has 14 residues. Trimming removed 2 bases at V and 1 base at J, with 8 bases between. The germline CDR1 and CDR2 sequences are SEHNR and FQNEAQ (reference sequence).

CDR3 coding DNA: TGTGCCTGGAGGCGACAGGGGACCTACGAGCAGTACTTC. Protein sequence: CAWRRQGTYEQYF. V gene TRBV30 combines with J gene TRBJ2-7; 8 bases line up with TRBD1. The CDR3 has 13 residues. In germline, CDR1 is GTSNPN, CDR2 SVGIG (reference sequence). With 3 bases clipped from V and 2 bases from J, the junction kept 3 bases outside the gene matches.

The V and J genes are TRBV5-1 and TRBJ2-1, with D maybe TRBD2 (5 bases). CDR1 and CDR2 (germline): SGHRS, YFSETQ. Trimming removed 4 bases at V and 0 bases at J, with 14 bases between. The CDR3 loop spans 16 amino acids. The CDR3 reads CASSPPSGSSYNEQFF. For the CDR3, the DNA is TGCGCCAGCAGCCCGCCCAGCGGCAGCTCCTACAATGAGCAGTTCTTC.

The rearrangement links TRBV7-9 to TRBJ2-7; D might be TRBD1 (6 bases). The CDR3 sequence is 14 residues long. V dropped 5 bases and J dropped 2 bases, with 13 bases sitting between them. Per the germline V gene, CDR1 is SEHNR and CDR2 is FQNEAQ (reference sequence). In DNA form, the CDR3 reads TGTGCCAGCAGCGAAAGACAGGACCCCTACGAGCAGTACTTC. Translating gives CASSERQDPYEQYF.

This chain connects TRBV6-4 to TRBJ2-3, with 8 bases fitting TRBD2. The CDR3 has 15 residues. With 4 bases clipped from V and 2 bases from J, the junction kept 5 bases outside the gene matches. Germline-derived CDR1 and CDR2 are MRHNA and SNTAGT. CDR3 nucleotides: TGTGCCAGCAGTGTAGGACTAGCCAACACAGATACGCAGTATTTT. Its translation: CASSVGLANTDTQYF.